One TCR beta chain is described in this entry. Its antigen is undetermined. Roughly 2.2 micrograms of genomic DNA (from cryopreserved PBMCs) were used for TCR beta libraries. The data stem from a study of cytotoxic CD8 clonotypes in ibrutinib-treated CLL. Study in general: IGHV unmutated 17 to 18; relapsed/refractory some ten; treatment-naive about 15. Study-level findings and limits: Public clonotypes were uncommon and contracted or stayed stable on treatment. Age-matched healthy donor levels were exceeded by baseline clonality, which tracked circulating CD8+ T-cell counts.

The germline CDR1 and CDR2 sequences are MRHNA and SNTAGT. V lost 4 bases and J 7 bases, leaving 17 bases between the germline ends. The CDR3 totals 15 residues. The data were produced by immunoSEQ multiplex PCR, yet TCRdb's version contains in-frame clones alone and is incomplete. This table has about 70,000 clones, 90% appearing once. The J gene is TRBJ2-1, the V gene TRBV6-4, with D unclear. This clonotype was obtained from a human donor with chronic lymphocytic leukemia. Sequences were derived from PBMCs, sampled after 12 months of ibrutinib treatment. The chain's CDR3 is CASSAYTQTGNEQFF. As DNA, the CDR3 is TGTGCCAGCAGTGCTTACACCCAGACCGGGAATGAGCAGTTCTTC.